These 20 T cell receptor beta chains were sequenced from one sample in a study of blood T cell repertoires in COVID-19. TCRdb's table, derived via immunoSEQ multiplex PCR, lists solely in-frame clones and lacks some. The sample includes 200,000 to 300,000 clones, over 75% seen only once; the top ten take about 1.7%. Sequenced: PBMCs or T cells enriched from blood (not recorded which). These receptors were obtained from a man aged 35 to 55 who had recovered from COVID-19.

The CDR3 nucleotides read TGTGCTAGTGGTTTGGTAATCCTAGCGGACAGCACAGATACGCAGTATTTT. This gives the protein CASGLVILADSTDTQYF. The chain carries TRBV12-5 and TRBJ2-3, with 7 bases fitting TRBD2. Germline CDR1 is LGHNT and CDR2 is FRNRAP. This CDR3 region has 17 residues. V lost 0 bases and J lost 0; bases outside the gene matches: 6.

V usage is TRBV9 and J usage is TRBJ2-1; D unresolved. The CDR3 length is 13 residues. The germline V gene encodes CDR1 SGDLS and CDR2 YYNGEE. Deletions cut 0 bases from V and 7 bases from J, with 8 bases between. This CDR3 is CASSVGSANEQFF. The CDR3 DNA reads TGTGCCAGCAGCGTAGGAAGCGCGAATGAGCAGTTCTTC.

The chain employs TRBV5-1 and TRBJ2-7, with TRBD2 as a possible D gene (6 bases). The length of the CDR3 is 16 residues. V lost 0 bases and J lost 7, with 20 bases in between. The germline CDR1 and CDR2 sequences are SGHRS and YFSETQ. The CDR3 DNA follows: TGCGCCAGCAGCTTGGGCGGGGCCCGTCAGGACCCAGAGCAGTACTTC. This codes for CASSLGGARQDPEQYF. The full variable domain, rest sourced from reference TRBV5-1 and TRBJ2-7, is KAGVTQTPRYLIKTRGQQVTLSCSPISGHRSVSWYQQTPGQGLQFLFEYFSETQRNKGNFPGRFSGRQFSNSRSEMNVSTLELGDSALYLCASSLGGARQDPEQYFGPGTRLTVT.

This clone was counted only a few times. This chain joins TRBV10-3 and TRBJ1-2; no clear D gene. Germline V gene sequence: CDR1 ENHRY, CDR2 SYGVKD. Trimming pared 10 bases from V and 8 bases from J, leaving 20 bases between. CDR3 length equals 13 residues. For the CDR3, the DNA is TGTGCCAGCACGTTAGACCGGGAAGGGGGCTACACCTTC. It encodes CASTLDREGGYTF.

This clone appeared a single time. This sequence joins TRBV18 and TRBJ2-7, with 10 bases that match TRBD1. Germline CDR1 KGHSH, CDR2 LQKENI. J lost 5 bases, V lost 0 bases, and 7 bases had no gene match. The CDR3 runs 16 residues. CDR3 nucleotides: TGTGCCAGCTCACCACCGTCAGGACAGGGGGTGAACGAGCAGTACTTC. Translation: CASSPPSGQGVNEQYF.

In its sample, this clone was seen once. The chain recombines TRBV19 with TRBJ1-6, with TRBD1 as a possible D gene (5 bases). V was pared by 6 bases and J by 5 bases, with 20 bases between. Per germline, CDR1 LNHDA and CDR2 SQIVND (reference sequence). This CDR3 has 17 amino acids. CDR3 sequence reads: CASSRHTQGGNNSPLHF. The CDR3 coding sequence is TGTGCCAGTAGCAGACACACCCAGGGAGGGAATAATTCACCCCTCCACTTT. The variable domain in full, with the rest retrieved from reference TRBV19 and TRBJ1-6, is DGGITQSPKYLFRKEGQNVTLSCEQNLNHDAMYWYRQDPGQGLRLIYYSQIVNDFQKGDIAEGYSVSREKKESFPLTVTSAQKNPTAFYLCASSRHTQGGNNSPLHFGNGTRLTVT.

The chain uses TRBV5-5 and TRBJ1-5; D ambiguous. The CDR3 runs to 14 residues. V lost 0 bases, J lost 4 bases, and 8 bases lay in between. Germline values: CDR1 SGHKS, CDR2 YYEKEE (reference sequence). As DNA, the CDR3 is TGTGCCAGCAGCTTGGTGGCAAGAAATCAGCCCCAGCATTTT. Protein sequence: CASSLVARNQPQHF.

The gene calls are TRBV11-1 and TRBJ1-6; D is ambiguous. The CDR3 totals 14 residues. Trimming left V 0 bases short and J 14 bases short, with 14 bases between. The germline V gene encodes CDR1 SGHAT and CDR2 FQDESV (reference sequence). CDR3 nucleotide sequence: TGTGCCAGCAGCTTAGCGTTGGAGGGTTCGGCCCTCCACTTT. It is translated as CASSLALEGSALHF. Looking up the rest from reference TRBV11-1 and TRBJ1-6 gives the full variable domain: EAEVAQSPRYKITEKSQAVAFWCDPISGHATLYWYRQILGQGPELLVQFQDESVVDDSQLPKDRFSAERLKGVDSTLKIQPAELGDSAMYLCASSLALEGSALHFGNGTRLTVT.

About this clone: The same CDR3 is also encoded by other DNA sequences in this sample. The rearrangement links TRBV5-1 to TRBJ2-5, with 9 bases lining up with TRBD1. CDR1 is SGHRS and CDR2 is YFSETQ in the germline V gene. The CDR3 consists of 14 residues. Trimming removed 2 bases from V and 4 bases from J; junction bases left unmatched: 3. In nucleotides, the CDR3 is TGCGCCAGCAGCTTACAGGGGGCTCGAGAGACCCAGTACTTC. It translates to CASSLQGARETQYF.

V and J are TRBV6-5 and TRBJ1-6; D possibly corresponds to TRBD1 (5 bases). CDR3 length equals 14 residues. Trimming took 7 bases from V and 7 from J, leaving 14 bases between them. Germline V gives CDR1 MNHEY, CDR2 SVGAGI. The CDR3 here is CASTPRGENSPLHF. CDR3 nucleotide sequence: TGTGCCAGCACTCCACGGGGGGAGAATTCACCCCTCCACTTT.

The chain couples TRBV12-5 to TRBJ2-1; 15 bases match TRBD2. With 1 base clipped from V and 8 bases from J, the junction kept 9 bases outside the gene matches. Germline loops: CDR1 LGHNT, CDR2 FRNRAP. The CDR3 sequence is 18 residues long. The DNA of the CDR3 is TGTGCTAGTGGTTTGGCCCGGACTAGCGGGGGGGCATGGGATGAGCAGTTCTTC. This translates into CASGLARTSGGAWDEQFF.

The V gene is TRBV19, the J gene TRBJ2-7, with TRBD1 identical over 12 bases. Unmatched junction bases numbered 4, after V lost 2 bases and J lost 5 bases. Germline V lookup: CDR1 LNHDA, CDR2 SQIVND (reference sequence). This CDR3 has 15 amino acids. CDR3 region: CASSIFGTGGNEQYF. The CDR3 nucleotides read TGTGCCAGTAGTATATTTGGGACAGGGGGCAACGAGCAGTACTTC.

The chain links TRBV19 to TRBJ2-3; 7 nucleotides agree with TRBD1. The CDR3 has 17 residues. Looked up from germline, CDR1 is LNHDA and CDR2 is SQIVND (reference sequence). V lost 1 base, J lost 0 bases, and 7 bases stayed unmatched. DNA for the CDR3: TGTGCCAGTAGTATAGCCACAGGGGTTCTAAGCACAGATACGCAGTATTTT. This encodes CASSIATGVLSTDTQYF.

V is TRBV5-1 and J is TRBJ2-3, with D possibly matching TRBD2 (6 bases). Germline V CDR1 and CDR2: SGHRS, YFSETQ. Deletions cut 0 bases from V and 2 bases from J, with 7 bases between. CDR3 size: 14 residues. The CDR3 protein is CASSLGTNTDTQYF. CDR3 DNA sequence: TGCGCCAGCAGCTTGGGGACTAACACAGATACGCAGTATTTT. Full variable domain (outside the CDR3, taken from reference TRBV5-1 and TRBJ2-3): KAGVTQTPRYLIKTRGQQVTLSCSPISGHRSVSWYQQTPGQGLQFLFEYFSETQRNKGNFPGRFSGRQFSNSRSEMNVSTLELGDSALYLCASSLGTNTDTQYFGPGTRLTVL.

As DNA, the CDR3 is TGTGCCGCCGGTGGACAGAGAGGTCAGCCCCAGCATTTT. Translated, it gives CAAGGQRGQPQHF. The chain combines TRBV28 with TRBJ1-5, with a tentative D call TRBD1 (6 bases). Germline values: CDR1 MDHEN, CDR2 SYDVKM. This CDR3 has 13 residues. V was shortened by 11 bases and J by 6 bases, with 17 bases between the two germline ends.

DNA of the CDR3: TGCGCCAGCAGCCCGCCCCGACAGGGGGGCACTGAAGCTTTCTTT. Amino acid sequence: CASSPPRQGGTEAFF. The gene calls are TRBV5-1 and TRBJ1-1; 9 bases map to TRBD1. The germline V gene encodes CDR1 SGHRS and CDR2 YFSETQ. Unmatched junction bases numbered 8, after V lost 4 bases and J lost 4 bases. This CDR3 has 15 residues.

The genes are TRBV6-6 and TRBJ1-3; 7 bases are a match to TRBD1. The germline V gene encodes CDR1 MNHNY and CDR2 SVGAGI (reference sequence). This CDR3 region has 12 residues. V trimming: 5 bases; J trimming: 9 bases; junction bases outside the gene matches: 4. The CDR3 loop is CASSPQGLTIYF. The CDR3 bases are TGTGCCAGCAGTCCACAGGGGCTCACCATATATTTT.

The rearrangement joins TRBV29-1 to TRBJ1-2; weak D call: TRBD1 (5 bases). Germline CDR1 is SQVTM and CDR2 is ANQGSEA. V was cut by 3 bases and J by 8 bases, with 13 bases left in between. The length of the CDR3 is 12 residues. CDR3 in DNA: TGCAGCGTTGACCGGGGGGAGAAGGGCTACACCTTC. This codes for CSVDRGEKGYTF.

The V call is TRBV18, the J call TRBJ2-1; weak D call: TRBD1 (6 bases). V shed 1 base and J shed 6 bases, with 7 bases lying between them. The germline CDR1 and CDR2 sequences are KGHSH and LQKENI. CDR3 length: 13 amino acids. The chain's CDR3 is CASSPRTVNEQFF. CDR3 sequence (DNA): TGTGCCAGCTCACCACGGACAGTCAATGAGCAGTTCTTC.

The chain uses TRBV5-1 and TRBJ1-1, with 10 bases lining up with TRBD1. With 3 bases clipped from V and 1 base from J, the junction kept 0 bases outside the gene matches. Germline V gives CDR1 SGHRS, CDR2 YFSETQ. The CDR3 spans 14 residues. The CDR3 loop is CASSWDRGNTEAFF. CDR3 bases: TGCGCCAGCAGCTGGGACAGGGGGAACACTGAAGCTTTCTTT.